The clone carrying this T cell receptor beta chain was found once. J lost 3 bases, V lost 4 bases, and 7 bases had no gene match. CDR1 is SEHNR, CDR2 FQNEAQ, per germline (reference sequence). This CDR3 has 15 residues. The sample comes from a study of shared clonotypes between healthy human individuals. Replicate PCRs were loaded with roughly 0.3 ug DNA from unsorted PBMC, about 32,000 T cell genomes. Assay: immunoSEQ multiplex PCR; the TCRdb copy retains only in-frame clones and omits some. The table records fewer than 650,000 clones, 60% to 85% of them present only once. Sequenced material: PBMCs. The clonotype comes from a woman aged 40 to 50 in good health. Some clones in this sample may be carry-over from other donors' samples. This rearrangement joins TRBV7-9 to TRBJ2-7; 9 nucleotides align to TRBD2. The CDR3 nucleotides read TGTGCCAGCAGCTCCCCCGGGACTAGCCGCTACGAGCAGTACTTC. Protein: CASSSPGTSRYEQYF.